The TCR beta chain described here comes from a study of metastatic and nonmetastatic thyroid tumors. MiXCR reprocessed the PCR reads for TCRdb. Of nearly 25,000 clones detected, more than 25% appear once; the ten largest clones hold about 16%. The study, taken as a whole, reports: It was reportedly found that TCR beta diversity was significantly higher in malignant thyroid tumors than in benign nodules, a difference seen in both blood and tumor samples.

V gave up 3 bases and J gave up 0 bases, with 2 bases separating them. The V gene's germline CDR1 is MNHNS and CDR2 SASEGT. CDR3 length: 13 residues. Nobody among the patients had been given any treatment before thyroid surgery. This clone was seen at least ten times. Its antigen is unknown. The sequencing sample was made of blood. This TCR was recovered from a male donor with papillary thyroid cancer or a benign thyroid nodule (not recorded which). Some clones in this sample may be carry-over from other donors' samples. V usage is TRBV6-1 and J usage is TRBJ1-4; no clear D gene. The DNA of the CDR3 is TGTGCCAGCAGTGATTCAACTAATGAAAAACTGTTTTTT. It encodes CASSDSTNEKLFF.